The 20 T cell receptor beta chains presented below share a single source sample, sequenced in a study of response to subunit inactivated influenza vaccine. Via MiXCR, TCRdb re-called the RT-PCR reads, giving one row per CDR3 protein. The data contain approximately 250,000 distinct CDR3 sequences, 9% to 15% of them singletons. The material was non-naive T cells sorted from PBMCs, obtained around 14 days before vaccination. These receptors were obtained from a man aged 50 or older who received an inactivated influenza vaccine.

This chain uses TRBV7-3 with TRBJ2-3; TRBD2 matches 9 bases. The V gene's germline CDR1 is SGHTA and CDR2 FQGTGA. The CDR3 consists of 14 residues. Trimming cost V 2 bases and J 11 bases; bases outside gene matches: 8. The CDR3 here is CASSLDLAGFMQYF. The DNA of the CDR3 is TGTGCCAGCAGCTTAGACCTAGCGGGATTTATGCAGTATTTT.

The sample holds a few counts of this clonotype. The V gene is TRBV10-2, the J gene TRBJ2-7; 16 bases align to TRBD2. The germline gives CDR1 WSHSY, CDR2 SAAADI. J gave up 2 bases and V 7 bases, and 14 bases lay outside the gene matches. The CDR3 contains 19 residues. The CDR3 region is CASTQLLGTSGRDPYEQYF. The CDR3 region has the DNA TGCGCCAGCACCCAACTACTCGGGACTAGCGGGAGGGATCCCTACGAGCAGTACTTC.

The chain has TRBV5-5 and TRBJ2-3; D unclear. The CDR3 contains 15 residues. Per the germline V gene, CDR1 is SGHKS and CDR2 is YYEKEE (reference sequence). Trimming left V 2 bases short and J 4 bases short, with 14 bases between. The CDR3, as DNA: TGTGCCAGCAGCTTTTCACCCAGAGATGCAGATACGCAGTATTTT. Its translation: CASSFSPRDADTQYF.

This clonotype came up a few times. The V gene is TRBV28, the J gene TRBJ1-2, with D possibly being TRBD1 (5 bases). V was cut by 6 bases and J by 4 bases, with 12 bases left in between. This CDR3 spans 13 amino acids. Germline V gene data show CDR1 as MDHEN and CDR2 as SYDVKM. The CDR3 nucleotides read TGTGCCAGCAGATCTGGGGGTGCCTATGGCTACACCTTC. Translation: CASRSGGAYGYTF.

The sample holds a few counts of this clonotype. The CDR3 sequence is CASSSGTGTEQFF. Written as DNA, the CDR3 is TGTGCCAGCTCATCAGGGACAGGGACTGAGCAGTTCTTC. V and J are TRBV18 and TRBJ2-1, with 9 nucleotides matching TRBD1. Trimming cost V 5 bases and J 9 bases; bases outside gene matches: 5. This CDR3 comprises 13 residues. Germline V gene lookup returns CDR1 KGHSH and CDR2 LQKENI.

This clonotype was observed a few times. The J gene is TRBJ2-7, the V gene TRBV5-1, with 11 bases matching TRBD1. From germline, CDR1 is SGHRS and CDR2 YFSETQ. The J segment lost 4 bases and the V segment lost 1 base, leaving 4 bases of the junction unmatched. CDR3 length: 15 residues. CDR3 region: CASSLPGTGGYEQYF. CDR3 coding DNA: TGCGCCAGCAGCTTGCCCGGGACAGGGGGGTACGAGCAGTACTTC.

This clonotype was seen only a few times. This rearrangement joins TRBV4-3 to TRBJ2-7; no reliable D call. This CDR3 is built from 14 residues. Trimming took 0 bases from V and 1 from J, leaving 7 bases between them. CDR1 and CDR2 from the germline V gene are LGHNA and YSLEER. The CDR3: CASSQDRRSYEQYF. CDR3 in DNA: TGCGCCAGCAGCCAAGATCGCCGGTCCTACGAGCAGTACTTC.

This clonotype was picked up many times. One junction end does not reproduce the germline sequence, and a read error may be involved. The chain uses TRBV7-9 and TRBJ2-3; no clear D. The V gene's germline CDR1 is SEHNR and CDR2 FQNEAQ (reference sequence). The CDR3 extends over 12 amino acids. The CDR3 nucleotides read TGTGCCAGCAGGATTGACTCCCCATGGATGCATTTT. Protein: CASRIDSPWMHF.

The V call is TRBV6-1, the J call TRBJ1-1; the match to TRBD1 covers 12 bases. The CDR3 has 17 residues. V was clipped by 6 bases and J by 5 bases; unmatched bases: 13. Germline V gives CDR1 MNHNS, CDR2 SASEGT. CDR3 DNA sequence: TGTGCCAGCAGCCGCGGGACAGGGGGCTTCGGTTATACTGAAGCTTTCTTT. Protein: CASSRGTGGFGYTEAFF.

V usage is TRBV7-7 and J usage is TRBJ2-5; D uncertain. The CDR3 extends over 15 amino acids. The germline gives CDR1 SSHAT, CDR2 FNYEAQ (reference sequence). The V gene lost 5 bases and the J gene lost 4 bases, with 17 bases spanning the gap. The CDR3 DNA reads as TGTGCCAGCAGCCGAGGCGGCGGCGTGAGAGAGACCCAGTACTTC. Encoded protein: CASSRGGGVRETQYF.

The CDR3 coding sequence is TGTGCCAGCAGCTGGGGGAAAGAGACCCAGTACTTC. Amino acid sequence: CASSWGKETQYF. The chain has TRBV5-6 and TRBJ2-5; D could derive from TRBD1 or TRBD2 (5 bases each). Trimming removed 3 bases from V and 3 bases from J, with 6 bases in between. Germline CDR1 reads SGHDT; CDR2 reads YYEEEE. This CDR3 is built from 12 residues.

This clonotype was seen repeatedly, ten times or more. The chain uses TRBV4-1 and TRBJ1-5; D remains ambiguous. V shed 3 bases and J shed 6 bases, with 12 bases lying between them. The germline V gene encodes CDR1 MGHRA and CDR2 YSYEKL. The CDR3 has 14 residues. The CDR3 loop is CASSQRHGSQPQHF. For the CDR3, the DNA is TGCGCCAGCAGCCAGAGACATGGGAGTCAGCCCCAGCATTTT.

The chain employs TRBV5-1 and TRBJ2-3; a weak D match, TRBD1 (6 bases). V was trimmed by 5 bases and J by 4 bases, leaving 11 bases between them. Germline V lookup: CDR1 SGHRS, CDR2 YFSETQ. CDR3 length: 13 amino acids. The CDR3 loop is CASSYRVADTQYF. The CDR3, as DNA: TGCGCCAGCAGTTACAGGGTCGCAGATACGCAGTATTTT.

This clonotype occurred a few times. The CDR3 DNA follows: TGTGCCACCGCGGGGGGCACATACAATGAGCAGTTCTTC. Amino acids: CATAGGTYNEQFF. The chain couples TRBV24-1 to TRBJ2-1; TRBD2 aligns across 8 bases. Germline CDR1 is KGHDR and CDR2 is SFDVKD. The CDR3 loop spans 13 amino acids. Trimming cost V 9 bases and J 4 bases; bases outside gene matches: 4.

The V call is TRBV20-1, the J call TRBJ2-3, with D unclear. Germline V gene data show CDR1 as DFQATT and CDR2 as SNEGSKA (reference sequence). The ends were cut back, 2 bases at V and 0 bases at J, with 9 bases in the middle. CDR3 size: 14 residues. CDR3 nucleotides: TGCAGTGCTAGAAGGGCGGACAGCACAGATACGCAGTATTTT. As protein: CSARRADSTDTQYF.

There are many counts of this clonotype. The V gene is TRBV5-6, the J gene TRBJ2-7; D uncertain. Germline values: CDR1 SGHDT, CDR2 YYEEEE. The CDR3 has 14 amino acids. The ends were cut back, 4 bases at V and 2 bases at J, with 13 bases in the middle. CDR3 residues: CASSTTDTTYEQYF. Written as DNA, the CDR3 is TGTGCCAGCAGCACTACTGACACGACCTACGAGCAGTACTTC.

In this sample, this clonotype turned up a few times. This chain joins TRBV20-1 and TRBJ2-7; 9 nucleotides agree with TRBD1. The germline CDR1 and CDR2 sequences are DFQATT and SNEGSKA (reference sequence). The CDR3 sequence is 14 residues long. With V trimmed by 6 bases and J by 4 bases, 10 bases remained unmatched. The CDR3 DNA is TGCAGTGCCGACGAGACAGGGGGGAATTACGAGCAGTACTTC. It yields the protein CSADETGGNYEQYF.

This clonotype turned up a few times. The chain employs TRBV20-1 and TRBJ2-3, with 14 bases identical to TRBD2. J was trimmed by 5 bases and V by 6 bases; bases with no gene match: 7. CDR1 is DFQATT, CDR2 SNEGSKA, per germline (reference sequence). CDR3 length: 15 amino acids. Here the CDR3 reads CSATGTSGSLDTQYF. Here the CDR3 DNA reads TGCAGTGCGACCGGGACTAGCGGGAGTTTAGATACGCAGTATTTT.

This clonotype turned up a few times. The V call is TRBV20-1, the J call TRBJ2-7, with unresolved D. CDR3 length equals 15 residues. The V gene's germline CDR1 is DFQATT and CDR2 SNEGSKA (reference sequence). Trimming took 0 bases from V and 0 from J, leaving 12 bases between them. CDR3 sequence (DNA): TGCAGTGCTAGAGATAACAGTGCATACTCCTACGAGCAGTACTTC. Amino acids: CSARDNSAYSYEQYF.

V is TRBV20-1 and J is TRBJ2-7; D possibly corresponds to TRBD1 (6 bases). CDR3 length equals 16 residues. In germline, CDR1 is DFQATT, CDR2 SNEGSKA (reference sequence). With 6 bases removed from V and 2 bases from J, the gap between germline ends came to 23 bases. As DNA, the CDR3 is TGCAGTGCCTACCCCCTCGACAGGACGAAGACCTACGAGCAGTACTTC. The encoded protein is CSAYPLDRTKTYEQYF.